Below, 17 T cell receptor beta chains from the same sample are listed, as sequenced in a study of cytomegalovirus exposure and HLA in healthy donors. The PCR ran on 60 Vbeta and 13 Jbeta primers. Generated by immunoSEQ multiplex PCR, the TCRdb table keeps only in-frame clones and is missing some. The sample contains over 120,000 clones, 74% of which appear only once. Sequenced input: PBMCs. These receptor sequences come from a man aged 18-30 years in good health and CMV-seropositive.

V gene TRBV4-3 combines with J gene TRBJ2-1, with D tentatively TRBD1 (6 bases). CDR3 length equals 15 residues. Germline loops: CDR1 LGHNA, CDR2 YSLEER. V lost 0 bases and J lost 2, with 8 bases in between. CDR3: CASSQDTGTYNEQFF. The CDR3 region has the DNA TGCGCCAGCAGCCAAGATACAGGGACCTACAATGAGCAGTTCTTC.

The rearrangement joins TRBV15 to TRBJ2-7, with TRBD2 as a possible D gene (6 bases). This CDR3 contains 14 residues. Trimming pared 1 base from V and 11 bases from J, leaving 18 bases between. The V gene's germline CDR1 is LNHNV and CDR2 YYDKDF (reference sequence). In DNA form, the CDR3 reads TGTGCCACCAGCAGAGTGAGGGCTAGCGACGAAAAGTACTTC. Translated: CATSRVRASDEKYF.

This clone showed up just a few times. The chain uses TRBV2 and TRBJ2-7; D not certain. Trimming removed 3 bases at V and 0 bases at J, with 12 bases between. This CDR3 spans 15 amino acids. Germline CDR1 reads SNHLY; CDR2 reads FYNNEI. This CDR3 is CASSDSSSSSYEQYF. The CDR3 nucleotides read TGTGCCAGCAGTGACTCCTCAAGTAGCTCCTACGAGCAGTACTTC.

CDR3 in DNA: TGTGCCAGTAGTCCCGCGGCCGCCCAGCCCCAGCATTTT. Protein sequence: CASSPAAAQPQHF. V is TRBV19 and J is TRBJ1-5, with no clear D. The V end lost 5 bases, the J end lost 7 bases, and 12 bases lay between the germline ends. CDR3 length equals 13 residues. Germline CDR1 is LNHDA and CDR2 is SQIVND (reference sequence).

The rearrangement uses TRBV6-5 and TRBJ1-3, with D possibly TRBD1 on 5 matching bases. CDR1 and CDR2 (germline): MNHEY, SVGAGI. The V end was cut by 7 bases, the J end by 2 bases, with 15 bases between. The CDR3 has 15 amino acids. The DNA for the CDR3 is TGTGCCAGCACCGACCCCCCGGGGGCTGGAAACACCATATATTTT. As protein: CASTDPPGAGNTIYF.

This chain joins TRBV4-3 and TRBJ2-7, with 7 bases lining up with TRBD2. J lost 2 bases, V lost 1 base, and 2 bases had no gene match. CDR3 length: 14 residues. The germline CDR1 and CDR2 sequences are LGHNA and YSLEER. The CDR3 loop reads CASSQGLAPYEQYF. As DNA, the CDR3 is TGCGCCAGCAGCCAAGGACTAGCTCCCTACGAGCAGTACTTC.

The chain carries TRBV6-1 and TRBJ2-3, with D tentatively TRBD2 (5 bases). Germline V CDR1 and CDR2: MNHNS, SASEGT. Trimming removed 1 base from V and 14 bases from J, with 16 bases in between. This CDR3 is 13 amino acids long. CDR3 region: CASSEGGLGVRYF. The DNA of the CDR3 is TGTGCCAGCAGTGAAGGCGGACTGGGAGTGAGGTATTTT.

CDR3 in DNA: TGTGCCAGTAGTATTGTTGTCGGGAGCCTCAATGAGCAGTTCTTC. Protein product: CASSIVVGSLNEQFF. The chain has TRBV19 and TRBJ2-1; D is possibly TRBD2 (6 bases). Germline assignment: CDR1 LNHDA and CDR2 SQIVND (reference sequence). Between the trimmed V and J ends, which lost 3 bases and 6 bases, there was a span of 15 bases. CDR3 length: 15 residues.

In its sample, this clone was seen a few times. The chain combines TRBV11-2 with TRBJ1-3; D gene ambiguous. V lost 2 bases and J lost 4, with 9 bases in between. The CDR3 has 14 amino acids. Germline CDR1 reads SGHAT; CDR2 reads FQNNGV. DNA of the CDR3: TGTGCCAGCAGCTTAATCGGGAACGGAAACACCATATATTTT. Protein: CASSLIGNGNTIYF.

This chain connects TRBV7-6 to TRBJ2-1; TRBD2 is a possible D gene (6 bases). CDR1 and CDR2 (germline): SGHVS, FNYEAQ. The CDR3 sequence is 13 residues long. The germline V and J ends were trimmed by 2 bases and 9 bases, with 11 bases remaining between them. CDR3 DNA: TGTGCCAGCAGCTTATGGCGGGAAGGTGAGCAGTTCTTC. This translates into CASSLWREGEQFF. Together with reference TRBV7-6 and TRBJ2-1, the CDR3 gives the full variable domain: GAGVSQSPRYKVTKRGQDVALRCDPISGHVSLYWYRQALGQGPEFLTYFNYEAQQDKSGLPNDRFSAERPEGSISTLTIQRTEQRDSAMYRCASSLWREGEQFFGPGTRLTVL.

Remarks on this clone: This sample also contains other DNA sequences that code for the same CDR3. The chain recombines TRBV5-1 with TRBJ2-7; TRBD1 matches at 9 bases. J was trimmed by 6 bases and V by 0 bases; bases with no gene match: 4. Germline-derived CDR1 and CDR2 are SGHRS and YFSETQ. The CDR3 has 14 amino acids. In DNA form, the CDR3 reads TGCGCCAGCAGCTTGGCGGGACAGGGTCTCGAGCAGTACTTC. It encodes CASSLAGQGLEQYF.

This clone appeared a few times. V is TRBV4-3 and J is TRBJ2-5; 9 positions agree with TRBD1. This CDR3 is built from 14 residues. Germline V lookup: CDR1 LGHNA, CDR2 YSLEER. V gave up 5 bases and J gave up 4 bases; unmatched junction bases: 5. CDR3 nucleotides: TGCGCCAGCAGCGTAACGACAGGGGGAGAGACCCAGTACTTC. Translation: CASSVTTGGETQYF.

The chain employs TRBV9 and TRBJ1-2, with D tentatively TRBD1 (6 bases). This CDR3 has 14 amino acids. The V end was cut by 5 bases, the J end by 5 bases, with 16 bases between. Looked up from germline, CDR1 is SGDLS and CDR2 is YYNGEE. The CDR3 region has the DNA TGTGCCAGCAGTCAGGGAGGGGGAAGGTATGGCTACACCTTC. The encoded protein is CASSQGGGRYGYTF.

V and J are TRBV5-6 and TRBJ1-2, with 12 nucleotides matching TRBD1. V trimming: 4 bases; J trimming: 6 bases; junction bases outside the gene matches: 4. The CDR3 spans 14 residues. Germline V gene data show CDR1 as SGHDT and CDR2 as YYEEEE. For the CDR3, the DNA is TGTGCCAGCAGCAGGGACAGGGGGCGCGATGGCTACACCTTC. Protein sequence: CASSRDRGRDGYTF. Combining the CDR3 with reference TRBV5-6 and TRBJ1-2 gives the whole variable domain DAGVTQSPTHLIKTRGQQVTLRCSPKSGHDTVSWYQQALGQGPQFIFQYYEEEERQRGNFPDRFSGHQFPNYSSELNVNALLLGDSALYLCASSRDRGRDGYTFGSGTRLTVV.

This clone was seen a handful of times. The V and J genes are TRBV6-1 and TRBJ1-1, with D unclear. CDR1 is MNHNS and CDR2 is SASEGT in the germline V gene. The CDR3 has 11 residues. V was pared by 11 bases and J by 2 bases, with 9 bases between. The CDR3 DNA is TGTGCCCTTGAGGGTAACACTGAAGCTTTCTTT. It translates to CALEGNTEAFF.

The chain joins TRBV27 to TRBJ1-4, with 7 bases aligning to TRBD1. The CDR3 extends over 14 amino acids. Losses at the gene ends were 4 bases for V and 4 bases for J; bases not matched to a gene: 3. Germline V gene data show CDR1 as MNHEY and CDR2 as SMNVEV (reference sequence). The CDR3 nucleotides are TGTGCCAGCAGTTGGACAGGCGGTAATGAAAAACTGTTTTTT. This encodes CASSWTGGNEKLFF. Full variable domain (outside the CDR3, taken from reference TRBV27 and TRBJ1-4): EAQVTQNPRYLITVTGKKLTVTCSQNMNHEYMSWYRQDPGLGLRQIYYSMNVEVTDKGDVPEGYKVSRKEKRNFPLILESPSPNQTSLYFCASSWTGGNEKLFFGSGTQLSVL.

J is TRBJ2-3 and V is TRBV19; 7 nucleotides match TRBD1. The J segment lost 2 bases and the V segment lost 4 bases, leaving 3 bases of the junction unmatched. CDR1 is LNHDA and CDR2 is SQIVND in the germline V gene (reference sequence). This CDR3 spans 14 amino acids. The CDR3 DNA sequence: TGTGCCAGTAGTAGGGGACAGTTCACAGATACGCAGTATTTT. Protein sequence: CASSRGQFTDTQYF.